Listed below are T cell receptor beta chains from one sample, sequenced in a study of blood T cells in healthy people across ages. TCRdb recomputed calls from the 5' RACE reads with MiXCR, one row per CDR3 protein. The sample holds fewer than 600,000 distinct CDR3 sequences, about 29% seen once. The same sample was also used in a study of T cells of mothers and their children.

What was sequenced was blood. Receptor source: a boy aged 2 to 9 in good health. Both conserved end residues are part of each CDR3. The D gene is left open where the match is weak. Size tells how often a clone was seen (once, few, many) or the class of an expanded clone, and some rows leave it out.

TRBV7-7,.,.,TRBJ2-1,CASSLETRDEQFF,TGTGCTAGCAGCTTAGAGACGAGGGATGAGCAGTTCTTC
TRBV5-5,.,.,TRBJ2-3,CASSLVGLNTDTQYF,TGTGCCAGCAGCTTGGTTGGACTGAACACAGATACGCAGTATTTT
TRBV2,TRBD1,few,TRBJ1-3,CASRNPTDREVPGNTIYF,TGTGCCAGCAGGAACCCAACTGACAGGGAAGTACCTGGAAACACCATATATTTT
TRBV10-3,TRBD1,.,TRBJ2-7,CAIRPGQGPDEQYF,TGTGCCATCAGGCCGGGACAGGGGCCCGACGAGCAGTACTTC
TRBV19,.,.,TRBJ1-2,CASSIGRLDGYTF,TGTGCCAGTAGTATTGGGAGGTTGGATGGCTACACCTTC
TRBV20-1,.,once,TRBJ2-4,CSARPLDQPKNIQYF,TGCAGTGCCCGCCCTTTGGATCAGCCCAAAAACATTCAGTACTTC
TRBV28,.,once,TRBJ2-3,CAGMSPTVTDTQYF,TGTGCCGGCATGTCTCCGACGGTCACAGATACGCAGTATTTT
TRBV20-1,.,.,TRBJ2-7,CSARPRVNEQYF,TGCAGTGCTAGACCCAGGGTAAACGAGCAGTACTTC
TRBV21-1,.,.,TRBJ2-5,CASSKVWDTSGSETQYF,TGTGCCAGCAGCAAAGTTTGGGACACTAGCGGGAGTGAGACCCAGTACTTC
TRBV11-2,.,few,TRBJ2-2,CASSIRPITGELFF,TGTGCCAGCAGCATTCGTCCTATCACCGGGGAGCTGTTTTTT
TRBV6-5,.,few,TRBJ2-7,CASSSRPVVLGEQYF,TGTGCCAGCAGTTCCAGGCCCGTCGTCTTGGGCGAGCAGTACTTC
TRBV2,TRBD1,.,TRBJ1-1,CASSPQGASNTEAFF,TGTGCCAGCAGTCCCCAGGGGGCTAGCAACACTGAAGCTTTCTTT
TRBV7-2,.,few,TRBJ1-5,CASSGGALSQPQHF,TGTGCCAGCTCCGGGGGGGCTCTCTCTCAGCCCCAGCATTTT
TRBV10-3,.,.,TRBJ2-3,CAISEGKLDTQYF,TGTGCCATCAGTGAAGGGAAATTGGATACGCAGTATTTT
TRBV9,.,.,TRBJ2-5,CASSGGISETQYF,TGTGCCAGCAGCGGGGGGATATCGGAGACCCAGTACTTC
TRBV6-1,TRBD2,few,TRBJ2-1,CASSPGGGAKMDEQFF,TGTGCCAGCTCCCCCGGCGGGGGGGCCAAGATGGATGAGCAGTTCTTC
TRBV7-2,TRBD1,few,TRBJ1-5,CASSSGTGVNQPQHF,TGTGCCAGCAGCTCCGGGACAGGGGTAAATCAGCCCCAGCATTTT
TRBV7-9,.,.,TRBJ1-1,CASSARQKPEAFF,TGTGCCAGCAGCGCCCGACAGAAACCCGAAGCTTTCTTT
TRBV30,TRBD1,.,TRBJ2-3,CAWGDRDTQYF,TGTGCCTGGGGGGACAGAGATACGCAGTATTTT
TRBV20-1,TRBD2,.,TRBJ2-7,CSAPTSGPLLSYEQYF,TGCAGTGCACCGACTAGCGGGCCTCTCCTCTCCTACGAGCAGTACTTC
TRBV10-3,.,.,TRBJ1-4,CAISESAEGDEKLFF,TGTGCCATCAGTGAGTCTGCTGAGGGGGATGAAAAACTGTTTTTT
TRBV6-6,TRBD1,.,TRBJ2-5,CASRDRGRLQETQYF,TGTGCCAGCAGAGACAGGGGGCGGCTCCAAGAGACCCAGTACTTC
TRBV27,TRBD2,few,TRBJ2-3,CASSLQTSGGRDTQYF,TGTGCCAGCAGTTTACAAACTAGCGGGGGACGAGATACGCAGTATTTT
TRBV12-3/TRBV12-4,.,.,TRBJ2-2,CASRPIPTTASNTGELFF,TGTGCCAGCAGACCAATCCCGACGACAGCCTCGAACACCGGGGAGCTGTTTTTT
TRBV10-2,.,few,TRBJ2-5,CASSEGVRETQYF,TGCGCCAGCAGTGAAGGGGTTCGGGAGACCCAGTACTTC
TRBV7-9,TRBD2,.,TRBJ2-1,CASSPSGTNYNEQFF,TGTGCCAGCAGCCCTAGCGGGACAAACTACAATGAGCAGTTCTTC
TRBV20-1,.,once,TRBJ1-5,CSARGTSRGNQPQHF,TGCAGTGCTAGGGGGACCTCACGGGGCAATCAGCCCCAGCATTTT
TRBV5-5,TRBD1,.,TRBJ1-1,CASSLPATGGRAFF,TGTGCCAGCAGCTTGCCGGCAACAGGGGGGAGAGCTTTCTTT
TRBV13,.,few,TRBJ2-2,CASSGSQGFPPGELFF,TGTGCCAGCAGCGGATCACAGGGATTCCCTCCCGGGGAACTGTTTTTT
TRBV4-3,.,.,TRBJ1-1,CASSQEGGLNTEAFF,TGCGCCAGCAGCCAAGAAGGCGGGCTCAACACTGAAGCTTTCTTT
TRBV2,.,few,TRBJ2-7,CASRLQGGEQYF,TGTGCCAGCAGGCTACAGGGAGGCGAGCAGTACTTC
TRBV20-1,TRBD2,few,TRBJ2-7,CSAGTSGRASYEQYF,TGCAGTGCTGGGACTAGCGGGAGGGCCTCCTACGAGCAGTACTTC
TRBV9,.,.,TRBJ2-7,CASSVDGRADYEQYF,TGTGCCAGCAGCGTAGATGGGCGGGCCGACTACGAGCAGTACTTC
TRBV20-1,.,.,TRBJ2-7,CSARTEFYEQYF,TGCAGTGCTAGGACGGAATTCTACGAGCAGTACTTC
TRBV27,TRBD2,.,TRBJ2-7,CASRWASGTYEQYF,TGTGCCAGCAGATGGGCTAGCGGCACCTACGAGCAGTACTTC
TRBV4-1,.,.,TRBJ1-1,CASSQVMALQNTEAFF,TGCGCCAGCAGCCAAGTGATGGCACTCCAGAACACTGAAGCTTTCTTT
TRBV12-3/TRBV12-4,.,few,TRBJ1-2,CASSLNYAVEKDYTF,TGTGCCAGCAGTTTGAATTATGCGGTTGAGAAGGACTACACCTTC
TRBV5-1,TRBD1,few,TRBJ2-4,CASSLASGQGAKNIQYF,TGCGCCAGCAGCTTGGCATCGGGACAGGGAGCCAAAAACATTCAGTACTTC
TRBV2,TRBD2,few,TRBJ2-1,CASSGASGRAILNEQFF,TGTGCCAGCAGTGGGGCTAGCGGGAGGGCCATTTTAAATGAGCAGTTCTTC
TRBV29-1,.,many,TRBJ2-5,CSVEDQRETQYF,TGCAGCGTTGAAGATCAGAGAGAGACCCAGTACTTC
TRBV11-1,.,.,TRBJ2-3,CASSLGGRPTDTQYF,TGTGCCAGCAGCTTAGGGGGCAGACCCACAGATACGCAGTATTTT
TRBV20-1,.,.,TRBJ2-4,CSASLQGKNIQYF,TGCAGTGCTAGCCTCCAGGGGAAAAACATTCAGTACTTC
TRBV2,TRBD1,.,TRBJ2-7,CASSGGQGRYEQYF,TGTGCCAGCAGTGGGGGACAGGGGCGCTACGAGCAGTACTTC
TRBV12-3/TRBV12-4,TRBD1,.,TRBJ2-7,CASSDRDSSYEQYF,TGTGCCAGCAGTGACAGGGATAGCTCCTACGAGCAGTACTTC
TRBV20-1,.,few,TRBJ1-1,CSVSTTVGVNTEAFF,TGCAGTGTTAGCACCACGGTTGGAGTGAACACTGAAGCTTTCTTT
TRBV10-3,.,.,TRBJ2-3,CAISEGAGTDTQYF,TGTGCCATCAGTGAGGGGGCAGGAACAGATACGCAGTATTTT
TRBV6-2/TRBV6-3,TRBD2,few,TRBJ2-1,CASSGLAVNNEQFF,TGTGCCAGCAGCGGACTAGCGGTAAACAATGAGCAGTTCTTC
TRBV7-2,.,few,TRBJ1-5,CASSWVGQPQHF,TGTGCCAGCAGCTGGGTGGGCCAGCCCCAGCATTTT
TRBV7-9,.,few,TRBJ2-1,CASSLARTKNEQFF,TGTGCCAGCAGCTTAGCGCGGACTAAAAATGAGCAGTTCTTC
TRBV7-9,TRBD2,few,TRBJ2-5,CASRPSGSGETQYF,TGTGCCAGCAGACCTAGCGGGAGTGGGGAGACCCAGTACTTC
TRBV20-1,.,few,TRBJ2-4,CSAWTVGNIQYF,TGCAGTGCGTGGACCGTAGGAAACATTCAGTACTTC
TRBV4-1,.,few,TRBJ2-5,CASSQGPGGGQETQYF,TGCGCCAGCAGCCAAGGCCCCGGCGGCGGCCAAGAGACCCAGTACTTC
TRBV27,.,few,TRBJ1-2,CASSLSKGGYGYTF,TGTGCCAGCAGTTTATCGAAAGGGGGGTATGGCTACACCTTC
TRBV28,TRBD2,once,TRBJ2-3,CASSQAGGLDTQYF,TGTGCCAGCAGTCAAGCGGGGGGTCTAGATACGCAGTATTTT
TRBV12-3/TRBV12-4,.,.,TRBJ1-1,CASSLRGAGNTEAFF,TGTGCCAGCAGTTTAAGGGGGGCGGGGAACACTGAAGCTTTCTTT